A single sample is the source of the 20 T cell receptor beta chains below, sequenced in a study of blood T cell repertoires in COVID-19. Sequencing was performed with immunoSEQ multiplex PCR; in TCRdb, only in-frame clones are kept and a portion is missing. The repertoire holds around 140,000 clones, with over 80% as singletons. Input material: peripheral blood. The receptors here all came from a man in his 60s with active or convalescent COVID-19.

This clone appeared a single time. The same CDR3 can be traced to other DNA sequences in this sample. J is TRBJ2-3 and V is TRBV7-2; D remains unclear. CDR1 SGHTA and CDR2 FQGNSA come from the germline V gene. CDR3 length: 13 amino acids. Trimming took 0 bases from V and 2 from J, leaving 3 bases between them. In nucleotides, the CDR3 is TGTGCCAGCAGCTTAGCATACACAGATACGCAGTATTTT. It is translated as CASSLAYTDTQYF. The full variable domain, its missing parts supplied by reference TRBV7-2 and TRBJ2-3, is GAGVSQSPSNKVTEKGKDVELRCDPISGHTALYWYRQSLGQGLEFLIYFQGNSAPDKSGLPSDRFSAERTGGSVSTLTIQRTQQEDSAVYLCASSLAYTDTQYFGPGTRLTVL.

The chain combines TRBV19 with TRBJ2-7; 8 nucleotides agree with TRBD2. With 1 base clipped from V and 0 bases from J, the junction kept 2 bases outside the gene matches. Germline V gene lookup returns CDR1 LNHDA and CDR2 SQIVND (reference sequence). CDR3 length: 15 residues. In DNA form, the CDR3 reads TGTGCCAGTAGTATAGCAAGCGGGAGCTCCTACGAGCAGTACTTC. Protein sequence: CASSIASGSSYEQYF.

The V gene is TRBV29-1, the J gene TRBJ1-1; perhaps TRBD1 as D (6 bases). The V end lost 6 bases, the J end lost 1 base, and 12 bases lay between the germline ends. Germline CDR1 is SQVTM and CDR2 is ANQGSEA. The CDR3 length is 13 residues. This CDR3 is CSVAGQPNTEAFF. In nucleotides, the CDR3 is TGCAGCGTCGCCGGACAGCCGAACACTGAAGCTTTCTTT.

The sample holds a few counts of this clone. The chain is built from TRBV5-4 and TRBJ1-1, with TRBD1 matching over 9 bases. The germline gives CDR1 SGHNT, CDR2 YYREEE (reference sequence). The CDR3 is 15 amino acids. After removal of 4 bases from V and 1 base from J, the junction contained 5 bases not matched to a gene. The CDR3 loop is CASSAGQGRNTEAFF. CDR3 DNA: TGTGCCAGCAGCGCGGGACAGGGAAGGAACACTGAAGCTTTCTTT.

This clone has a single count. V gene TRBV19 combines with J gene TRBJ1-5; D not certain. V was pared by 6 bases and J by 4 bases, with 19 bases between. The CDR3 covers 16 residues. Looked up from germline, CDR1 is LNHDA and CDR2 is SQIVND (reference sequence). For the CDR3, the DNA is TGTGCCAGTAGACCCGAGCTGGTCTTAGTAAATCAGCCCCAGCATTTT. This encodes CASRPELVLVNQPQHF.

The V and J genes are TRBV7-6 and TRBJ1-2; 11 nucleotides line up with TRBD1. The CDR3 covers 16 residues. V trimming: 0 bases; J trimming: 7 bases; junction bases outside the gene matches: 7. Germline V gene sequence: CDR1 SGHVS, CDR2 FNYEAQ. This CDR3 is CASSLAGTGGKSGYTF. Here the CDR3 DNA reads TGTGCCAGCAGCTTAGCCGGGACAGGGGGGAAAAGTGGCTACACCTTC.

This chain uses TRBV27 with TRBJ1-2, with D unresolved. Looked up from germline, CDR1 is MNHEY and CDR2 is SMNVEV (reference sequence). V lost 5 bases, J lost 4 bases, and 14 bases lay in between. This CDR3 spans 14 amino acids. CDR3 sequence (DNA): TGTGCCAGCAGTCCAAGCCGGACTAGCTATGGCTACACCTTC. The encoded protein is CASSPSRTSYGYTF.

The chain carries TRBV7-9 and TRBJ2-6, with 10 positions matching TRBD1. With 10 bases clipped from V and 2 bases from J, the junction kept 8 bases outside the gene matches. Germline V gives CDR1 SEHNR, CDR2 FQNEAQ (reference sequence). The CDR3 loop spans 16 amino acids. As DNA, the CDR3 is TGTGCCACTGGGACAGGGGAGTTGCCTGGGGCCAACGTCCTGACTTTC. As protein: CATGTGELPGANVLTF.

This chain joins TRBV7-2 and TRBJ1-5; D is ambiguous. The CDR3 loop spans 15 amino acids. The germline V and J ends were trimmed by 3 bases and 0 bases, with 9 bases remaining between them. Germline values: CDR1 SGHTA, CDR2 FQGNSA. The CDR3 here is CASSLGRNSNQPQHF. The CDR3 nucleotides are TGTGCCAGCAGCTTGGGCCGGAATAGCAATCAGCCCCAGCATTTT.

V and J are TRBV19 and TRBJ1-1, with a weak D call TRBD1 (6 bases). The CDR3 runs 14 residues. Trimming pared 5 bases from V and 4 bases from J, leaving 14 bases between. Germline V lookup: CDR1 LNHDA, CDR2 SQIVND (reference sequence). CDR3 loop: CASSPRTVGTEAFF. The CDR3 DNA reads TGTGCCAGTAGTCCCCGGACAGTCGGCACTGAAGCTTTCTTT.

This clone was picked up many times. The chain combines TRBV4-1 with TRBJ1-1; TRBD1 aligns across 8 bases. This CDR3 spans 15 amino acids. J was trimmed by 0 bases and V by 1 base; bases with no gene match: 1. The germline V gene has CDR1 MGHRA and CDR2 YSYEKL. The CDR3 nucleotides read TGCGCCAGCAGCCAAGGACAGGGGATGAACACTGAAGCTTTCTTT. Translation: CASSQGQGMNTEAFF.

CDR3 region: CASSPGQGDSYEQYF. The CDR3 DNA follows: TGCGCCAGCAGCCCCGGACAGGGAGACTCCTACGAGCAGTACTTC. V and J are TRBV5-1 and TRBJ2-7, with 8 bases identical to TRBD1. Unmatched junction bases numbered 6, after V lost 4 bases and J lost 0 bases. Per germline, CDR1 SGHRS and CDR2 YFSETQ. The CDR3 totals 15 residues.

V and J are TRBV28 and TRBJ1-4; D is ambiguous. Trimming cost V 6 bases and J 4 bases, with 6 bases left between them. The CDR3 covers 12 residues. Germline-derived CDR1 and CDR2 are MDHEN and SYDVKM. The CDR3: CASRSGNEKLFF. The CDR3 DNA is TGTGCCAGCAGGAGTGGTAATGAAAAACTGTTTTTT.

The V call is TRBV6-5, the J call TRBJ2-7, with D perhaps TRBD2 (6 bases). From germline, CDR1 is MNHEY and CDR2 SVGAGI. The CDR3 is made up of 13 amino acids. The V and J ends lost 8 bases and 0 bases respectively, with 11 bases between them. CDR3 DNA sequence: TGTGCCAGCCAGGGAGGAAGCTCCTACGAGCAGTACTTC. Protein product: CASQGGSSYEQYF.

This rearrangement joins TRBV5-5 to TRBJ2-2; 12 bases line up with TRBD2. The germline gives CDR1 SGHKS, CDR2 YYEKEE (reference sequence). V dropped 3 bases and J dropped 6; count of bases not matched to a gene: 6. CDR3 length equals 16 residues. CDR3 sequence: CASSSRTSGTSGELFF. DNA of the CDR3: TGTGCCAGCAGCTCTCGGACTAGCGGGACCTCCGGGGAGCTGTTTTTT.

The genes are TRBV9 and TRBJ2-1, with 8 bases fitting TRBD2. This CDR3 is 15 amino acids long. Germline V gene lookup returns CDR1 SGDLS and CDR2 YYNGEE. J was trimmed by 3 bases and V by 3 bases; bases with no gene match: 5. CDR3 amino acids: CASSEREYLYNEQFF. For the CDR3, the DNA is TGTGCCAGCAGCGAGCGGGAGTATCTCTACAATGAGCAGTTCTTC. Complete variable domain (other parts from reference TRBV9 and TRBJ2-1): DSGVTQTPKHLITATGQRVTLRCSPRSGDLSVYWYQQSLDQGLQFLIQYYNGEERAKGNILERFSAQQFPDLHSELNLSSLELGDSALYFCASSEREYLYNEQFFGPGTRLTVL.

V gene TRBV27 combines with J gene TRBJ2-3; a weak D match, TRBD1 (5 bases). The CDR3 loop spans 14 amino acids. Germline V gene sequence: CDR1 MNHEY, CDR2 SMNVEV (reference sequence). The V end was cut by 5 bases, the J end by 2 bases, with 11 bases between. The CDR3 sequence: CASSPWTTTDTQYF. The DNA of the CDR3 is TGTGCCAGCAGTCCTTGGACAACCACAGATACGCAGTATTTT.

This rearrangement joins TRBV28 to TRBJ1-1; D is ambiguous. CDR1 is MDHEN and CDR2 is SYDVKM in the germline V gene. V was cut by 2 bases and J by 6 bases, with 7 bases left in between. This CDR3 contains 12 residues. Here the CDR3 reads CASSLVSAEAFF. DNA of the CDR3: TGTGCCAGCAGTTTAGTTTCGGCTGAAGCTTTCTTT.

The V call is TRBV18, the J call TRBJ2-2; TRBD2 might be the D (6 bases). The V end was cut by 5 bases, the J end by 4 bases, with 17 bases between. There are 16 residues in the CDR3. The V gene's germline CDR1 is KGHSH and CDR2 LQKENI. CDR3 nucleotides: TGTGCCAGCTCAAGGTCGCAGGAGGGATCCACCGGGGAGCTGTTTTTT. The encoded protein is CASSRSQEGSTGELFF.

This clone was seen a single time. The chain links TRBV6-4 to TRBJ1-6; 9 bases are a match to TRBD1. The CDR3 covers 16 residues. Per the germline V gene, CDR1 is MRHNA and CDR2 is SNTAGT. V dropped 7 bases and J dropped 7; count of bases not matched to a gene: 11. The CDR3 spells CASTRDRAVGNSPLHF. The DNA of the CDR3 is TGTGCCAGCACCCGGGACAGGGCGGTGGGAAATTCACCCCTCCACTTT.